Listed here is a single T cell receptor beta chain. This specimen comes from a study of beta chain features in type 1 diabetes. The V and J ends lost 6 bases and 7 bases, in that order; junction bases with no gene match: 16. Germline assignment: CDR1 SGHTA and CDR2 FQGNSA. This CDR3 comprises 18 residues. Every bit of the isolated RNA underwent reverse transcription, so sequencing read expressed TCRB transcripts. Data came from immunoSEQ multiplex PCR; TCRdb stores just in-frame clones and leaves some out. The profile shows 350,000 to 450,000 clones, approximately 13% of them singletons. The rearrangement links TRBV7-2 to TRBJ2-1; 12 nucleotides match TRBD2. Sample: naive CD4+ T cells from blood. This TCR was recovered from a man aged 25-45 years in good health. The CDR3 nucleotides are TGTGCCAGCAGTTCTGTGTCCCCGGGACTAGCGGGTAGGAATGAGCAGTTCTTC. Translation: CASSSVSPGLAGRNEQFF.